A selection of T cell receptor beta chains follows, all from one sample in a study of shared clonotypes between healthy human individuals. Profiled with immunoSEQ multiplex PCR; TCRdb holds only in-frame clones, not every one. The repertoire includes about 2.4 million clones, approximately 90% of them detected once, and over 0.12% sits in the top ten. Sequences were obtained from naive CD4+ T cells sorted from blood. The source is a man between 18 and 35 years old in good health. CDR3s include the opening cysteine and the closing phenylalanine or tryptophan. The order of the fields is D gene, J gene, V gene, clone size, CDR3 DNA, CDR3 protein. D genes are given only for firm matches. Where a row states a size, it is once, few, many or the class of an expanded clone; other rows omit it.

D: NA
J: TRBJ2-2
V: TRBV30
size: NA
DNA: TGTGCCTGGAGCCCCCTGGGCAAAAGTATACCGTCGAACACCGGGGAGCTGTTTTTT
CDR3: CAWSPLGKSIPSNTGELFF

D: NA
J: TRBJ1-2
V: TRBV18
size: NA
DNA: TGTGCCAGCCTTTCTGCGGGCAGAACTTCCCACGATGGCTACACCTTC
CDR3: CASLSAGRTSHDGYTF

D: TRBD1
J: TRBJ2-7
V: TRBV7-3
size: NA
DNA: TGTGCCAGCACCCAAAACCGGGACAGGGGTCCCTTATGCTCCTACGAGCAGTACTTC
CDR3: CASTQNRDRGPLCSYEQYF

D: NA
J: TRBJ2-5
V: TRBV7-9
size: NA
DNA: TGTGCCAGCAGCTCTCAACGACAGTACCAGAGTGTGGCCCAGTACTTC
CDR3: CASSSQRQYQSVAQYF

D: TRBD2
J: TRBJ2-7
V: TRBV6-6
size: NA
DNA: TGTGCCACAAGCGGGACGTCCTACGAGCAGTACTTC
CDR3: CATSGTSYEQYF

D: TRBD2
J: TRBJ2-2
V: TRBV7-6
size: NA
DNA: TGTGCCAGCAGGTCCGGGAGGGAGAACACCGGGGAGCTGTTTTTT
CDR3: CASRSGRENTGELFF

D: NA
J: TRBJ2-5
V: TRBV5-4
size: NA
DNA: TGTGCCAGCAGTCCTGGGGGAGTACAAGAGACCCAGTACTTC
CDR3: CASSPGGVQETQYF

D: NA
J: TRBJ1-2
V: TRBV2
size: once
DNA: TGTGCCAGCAGCGTGGGAGACTATGGCTACACCTTC
CDR3: CASSVGDYGYTF

D: NA
J: TRBJ2-7
V: TRBV5-1
size: NA
DNA: TGCGCCAGCAGCTTGAACACCCTCCCAAACGAGCAGTACTTC
CDR3: CASSLNTLPNEQYF

D: TRBD2
J: TRBJ2-1
V: TRBV30
size: NA
DNA: TGTGCCTGGAGTGTTAGAGCGGGAGTCGGAAACGAGCAGTTCTTC
CDR3: CAWSVRAGVGNEQFF

D: TRBD2
J: TRBJ2-3
V: TRBV6-5
size: once
DNA: TGTGCCAGCAGTCCCGGACTAGCGGGGGCAGATACGCAGTATTTT
CDR3: CASSPGLAGADTQYF

D: TRBD2
J: TRBJ2-5
V: TRBV10-3
size: NA
DNA: TGTGCCAGCGGCCGACTAGCGGGGGTTCAAGAGACCCAGTACTTC
CDR3: CASGRLAGVQETQYF

D: TRBD2
J: TRBJ2-1
V: TRBV5-1
size: NA
DNA: TGCGCCAGCAGCACCGGACTAGCGGGAGGCCACAATGAGCAGTTCTTC
CDR3: CASSTGLAGGHNEQFF

D: TRBD1
J: TRBJ2-1
V: TRBV11-2
size: NA
DNA: TGTGCCAGCAGCTCGACCGGGACAGGACCTTACAATGAGCAGTTCTTC
CDR3: CASSSTGTGPYNEQFF

D: TRBD1
J: TRBJ2-5
V: TRBV9
size: once
DNA: TGTGCCAGCAAGAAGGGACAGCTAAGCCAAGAGACCCAGTACTTC
CDR3: CASKKGQLSQETQYF

D: NA
J: TRBJ2-5
V: TRBV5-6
size: once
DNA: TGTGCCAGCAGCTTGGTTGCTCCTCGTGGGACCCAGTACTTC
CDR3: CASSLVAPRGTQYF

D: NA
J: TRBJ1-6
V: TRBV2
size: NA
DNA: TGTGCCAGCAAATCTGACTATAATTCACCCCTCCACTTT
CDR3: CASKSDYNSPLHF

D: NA
J: TRBJ1-1
V: TRBV5-1
size: NA
DNA: TGCGCCAGCAGCACGGGCTGGGATTTCATGAACACTGAAGCTTTCTTT
CDR3: CASSTGWDFMNTEAFF

D: TRBD2
J: TRBJ2-5
V: TRBV7-9
size: NA
DNA: TGTGCCAGCAGCTTAGCCGGGACTAGCGGGATGGGAGAGACCCAGTACTTC
CDR3: CASSLAGTSGMGETQYF

D: NA
J: TRBJ1-3
V: TRBV18
size: once
DNA: TGTGCCAGCTCACCACTCAGCAGCTCTGGAAACACCATATATTTT
CDR3: CASSPLSSSGNTIYF

D: TRBD1
J: TRBJ1-4
V: TRBV2
size: NA
DNA: TGTGCCAGCTGTTGGACAGGGACCACTAATGAAAAACTGTTTTTT
CDR3: CASCWTGTTNEKLFF

D: NA
J: TRBJ1-2
V: TRBV7-3
size: NA
DNA: TGTGCCAGCAGCTTAGCGGGGAGGTCGTATGGCTACACCTTC
CDR3: CASSLAGRSYGYTF

D: NA
J: TRBJ2-5
V: TRBV5-1
size: NA
DNA: TGCGCCAGCAGCTTGGCGCTAGTTGTTTTTAAGGAGACCCAGTACTTC
CDR3: CASSLALVVFKETQYF

D: NA
J: TRBJ2-3
V: TRBV5-1
size: NA
DNA: TGCGCCAGCAGCCTCTCCAGGGGGGGCACAGATACGCAGTATTTT
CDR3: CASSLSRGGTDTQYF

D: NA
J: TRBJ2-1
V: TRBV7-9
size: NA
DNA: TGTGCCAGCAGCTTAGCGGGAGAGACCTACAATGAGCAGTTCTTC
CDR3: CASSLAGETYNEQFF

D: NA
J: TRBJ2-3
V: TRBV20-1
size: NA
DNA: TGCAGTGCTAGAGCACCTGATACGCAGTATTTT
CDR3: CSARAPDTQYF

D: TRBD1
J: TRBJ1-5
V: TRBV2
size: NA
DNA: TGTGCCAGCAGTGAATCCGGGGACAGGGATCAGCCCCAGCATTTT
CDR3: CASSESGDRDQPQHF

D: NA
J: TRBJ1-6
V: TRBV7-2
size: NA
DNA: TGTGCCAGCAGCTTATTAGGGGATAATTCACCCCTCCACTTT
CDR3: CASSLLGDNSPLHF

D: TRBD1
J: TRBJ2-7
V: TRBV18
size: NA
DNA: TGTGCCAGCTCACCTCAAGGGCCGCACGGGACAGGGTCATACGAGCAGTACTTC
CDR3: CASSPQGPHGTGSYEQYF

D: NA
J: TRBJ2-1
V: TRBV9
size: NA
DNA: TGTGCCAGCAGCGCGGGGGGCGGCCGATACAATGAGCAGTTCTTC
CDR3: CASSAGGGRYNEQFF

D: NA
J: TRBJ2-2
V: TRBV11-2
size: NA
DNA: TGTGCCAGCAGCCCCGGAGCGGCTCGAGGGAGGACCGGGGAGCTGTTTTTT
CDR3: CASSPGAARGRTGELFF

D: TRBD2
J: TRBJ2-7
V: TRBV4-2
size: NA
DNA: TGTGCCAGCAGCAGGGGCGGGAGTATTTACGAGCAGTACTTC
CDR3: CASSRGGSIYEQYF

D: TRBD2
J: TRBJ2-1
V: TRBV27
size: NA
DNA: TGTGCCAGCAGTTTGTGGTCTGGCGGGGAGGGTGGGGAGCAGTTCTTC
CDR3: CASSLWSGGEGGEQFF

D: TRBD1
J: TRBJ1-4
V: TRBV12-5
size: NA
DNA: TGTGCTAGTGGTGGGACAGGGGTAAATGAAAAACTGTTTTTT
CDR3: CASGGTGVNEKLFF

D: NA
J: TRBJ1-1
V: TRBV5-1
size: NA
DNA: TGCGCCAGCAGCTCTCTAAGGGCCGCAGACACTGAAGCTTTCTTT
CDR3: CASSSLRAADTEAFF

D: NA
J: TRBJ2-2
V: TRBV5-4
size: NA
DNA: TGTGCCAGCAGCTGGGGGGCTCCCGCGAACACCGGGGAGCTGTTTTTT
CDR3: CASSWGAPANTGELFF

D: NA
J: TRBJ2-5
V: TRBV7-2
size: NA
DNA: TGTGCCAGCAGCTTAGTTTCCCAAGAGACCCAGTACTTC
CDR3: CASSLVSQETQYF

D: TRBD2
J: TRBJ2-7
V: TRBV6-5
size: NA
DNA: TGTGCCAGCAGTAGCACACTAGCGGGAGAGCACGAGCAGTACTTC
CDR3: CASSSTLAGEHEQYF

D: TRBD2
J: TRBJ2-5
V: TRBV5-1
size: NA
DNA: TGCGCCAGCAAGGATAATAGCGGGGGACCCCAAGAGACCCAGTACTTC
CDR3: CASKDNSGGPQETQYF

D: TRBD1
J: TRBJ1-2
V: TRBV5-4
size: NA
DNA: TGTGCCAGCAGCTTCTGGACAGGGGGGAGCTATGGCTACACCTTC
CDR3: CASSFWTGGSYGYTF

D: NA
J: TRBJ1-1
V: TRBV2
size: NA
DNA: TGTGCCAGCAGTTCTGTGGCCAACACTGAAGCTTTCTTT
CDR3: CASSSVANTEAFF

D: NA
J: TRBJ1-2
V: TRBV7-9
size: NA
DNA: TGTGCCAGCAGCTTATTCGGCCTCAACTATGGCTACACCTTC
CDR3: CASSLFGLNYGYTF

D: NA
J: TRBJ1-1
V: TRBV18
size: few
DNA: TGTGCCAGCTCACCACCGGCGAACACTGAAGCTTTCTTT
CDR3: CASSPPANTEAFF

D: NA
J: TRBJ2-2
V: TRBV6-6
size: NA
DNA: TGTGCCAGCAGTTACTCGAGGCAGGGGGAGCTGTTTTTT
CDR3: CASSYSRQGELFF

D: NA
J: TRBJ1-6
V: TRBV28
size: few
DNA: TGTGCCAGCAGTGAAGATAGCTCCTATAATTCACCCCTCCACTTT
CDR3: CASSEDSSYNSPLHF

D: NA
J: TRBJ1-3
V: TRBV29-1
size: NA
DNA: TGCAGCGTTGAAGGGGAGGGGAAAGGAAACACCATATATTTT
CDR3: CSVEGEGKGNTIYF

D: TRBD1
J: TRBJ2-1
V: TRBV5-5
size: NA
DNA: TGTGCCAGCAGGGGACAGGGTTCCTACAATGAGCAGTTCTTC
CDR3: CASRGQGSYNEQFF

D: TRBD1
J: TRBJ2-7
V: TRBV11-3
size: NA
DNA: TGTGCCAGCAGCGCTGGACAGGGCGAATACGAGCAGTACTTC
CDR3: CASSAGQGEYEQYF